Presented here are 4 T cell receptor beta chains from one specimen sequenced in a study of blood T cells in healthy people across ages. Alongside a J-beta primer mix, a sample-barcoded 5' primer served in a second PCR lasting about 6 to 11 cycles. Using its own MiXCR run on the 5' RACE reads, TCRdb lists one record per CDR3 protein. The data hold around 750,000 distinct CDR3 sequences, with less than 70% observed a single time. Sequencing was performed on blood. The receptors were gathered from a man older than 75 in good health.

The CDR3 nucleotides are TGTGCCATCACCCGACAGGGTAAGCAAGGCGAGCAGTACTTC. This sequence encodes CAITRQGKQGEQYF. The chain couples TRBV10-3 to TRBJ2-5; 7 bases match TRBD1. The J call is uncertain, as TRBJ2-7 better fits the DNA end. Germline CDR1 and CDR2: ENHRY and SYGVKD. There are 14 residues in the CDR3.

This clonotype appeared a few times. This sequence joins TRBV2 and TRBJ2-7; perhaps D is TRBD1 or TRBD2 (5 bases each). CDR1 is SNHLY and CDR2 is FYNNEI in the germline V gene. V lost 3 bases to trimming and J lost 2 bases, with 20 bases between them. This CDR3 is built from 17 residues. Written as DNA, the CDR3 is TGTGCCAGCAGTGAGGCCGGGACGGACGTATACCCCTACGAGCAGTACTTC. Translated: CASSEAGTDVYPYEQYF.

This clonotype was seen only a few times. This chain uses TRBV28 with TRBJ2-1; D might be TRBD1 or TRBD2, each matching 5 bases. V was pared by 4 bases and J by 12 bases, with 10 bases between. The CDR3 extends over 11 amino acids. Germline loops: CDR1 MDHEN, CDR2 SYDVKM. CDR3 in amino acids: CASSSVGVQFF. For the CDR3, the DNA is TGTGCCAGCAGTTCCGTGGGGGTGCAGTTCTTC.

This clonotype appeared a few times. In nucleotides, the CDR3 is TGCAGCGTTGGTACAGCCAGCTCTGGGGCCAACGTCCTGACTTTC. Translated: CSVGTASSGANVLTF. This chain connects TRBV29-1 to TRBJ2-6, with D unresolved. Germline assignment: CDR1 SQVTM and CDR2 ANQGSEA. The length of the CDR3 is 15 residues. V was trimmed by 4 bases and J by 0 bases, leaving 10 bases between them.